This is a list of T cell receptor beta chains from one sample in a study of molecular identifiers for immune sequencing clone quantification. TCRdb used MiXCR to reprocess the PCR reads, holding one entry per CDR3 protein. Of more than 450,000 distinct CDR3 sequences listed, about 22% are singletons. The specimen sequenced was naive CD8+ T cells from blood, with Jurkat cell RNA spiked in. Every receptor here comes from a human donor in good health. Some libraries in this study had Jurkat cell RNA spiked in. Each CDR3 is given with its conserved first and last residue. The D gene is left open where the match is weak. Not every row has a clone size; where given, it reads once, few, many or a size class.

len	j_gene	abundance	v_gene	d_gene	CDR3aa	CDR3nt
15	TRBJ2-7	few	TRBV6-1	TRBD1	CASSVSDRGSYEQYF	TGTGCCAGCAGTGTGTCGGACAGGGGGTCCTACGAGCAGTACTTC
13	TRBJ2-7	NA	TRBV27	NA	CASSLRSNYEQYF	TGTGCCAGCAGTTTGCGCAGCAACTACGAGCAGTACTTC
13	TRBJ1-5	NA	TRBV6-5	NA	CASSYTPNQPQHF	TGTGCCAGCAGTTACACCCCCAATCAGCCCCAGCATTTT
14	TRBJ1-1	NA	TRBV3-1	NA	CASSQVQTSTEAFF	TGTGCCAGCAGCCAGGTTCAAACGAGCACTGAAGCTTTCTTT
19	TRBJ2-7	NA	TRBV20-1	TRBD2	CSALPVQGKARGGNYEQYF	TGCAGTGCCCTTCCCGTTCAGGGCAAAGCGCGGGGGGGGAATTACGAGCAGTACTTC
14	TRBJ2-1	NA	TRBV24-1	NA	CATSDLLGSNEQFF	TGTGCCACCAGTGATTTATTAGGGAGCAATGAGCAGTTCTTC
15	TRBJ2-1	few	TRBV6-2/TRBV6-3	TRBD2	CASSYSREAYNEQFF	TGTGCCAGCAGTTACTCGCGGGAGGCCTACAATGAGCAGTTCTTC
14	TRBJ1-2	NA	TRBV12-3/TRBV12-4	NA	CASSLETGYYGYTF	TGTGCCAGCAGTTTGGAGACAGGCTACTATGGCTACACCTTC
14	TRBJ2-7	few	TRBV20-1	TRBD1	CSARDTGGMYEQYF	TGCAGTGCTAGAGATACAGGGGGCATGTACGAGCAGTACTTC
13	TRBJ1-1	NA	TRBV6-1	NA	CASSGLQGGETFF	TGTGCCAGCAGTGGTCTACAGGGAGGTGAAACTTTCTTT
16	TRBJ2-1	NA	TRBV7-9	TRBD2	CASGSGTSGYYNEQFF	TGCGCCAGCGGCTCGGGGACTAGCGGGTACTACAATGAGCAGTTCTTC
15	TRBJ2-7	many	TRBV7-9	NA	CASSHDSLHPDEQYF	TGTGCCAGCAGTCACGACAGCCTCCACCCGGACGAGCAGTACTTC
16	TRBJ2-1	few	TRBV29-1	NA	CSAWGASGTSGNEQFF	TGCAGCGCCTGGGGAGCGTCAGGGACGTCGGGCAATGAGCAGTTCTTC
12	TRBJ1-5	NA	TRBV6-5	NA	CASSYPGGPQHF	TGTGCCAGCAGTTACCCGGGAGGGCCCCAGCATTTT
15	TRBJ1-5	NA	TRBV28	NA	CASSLNGSPYQPQHF	TGTGCCAGCAGTTTAAACGGATCTCCTTATCAGCCCCAGCATTTT
21	TRBJ1-5	many	TRBV12-3/TRBV12-4	TRBD1	CASSPTFVGYGRGRGDQPQHF	TGTGCCAGCAGCCCAACGTTCGTGGGGTATGGCAGGGGGCGTGGGGATCAGCCCCAGCATTTT
16	TRBJ1-6	few	TRBV6-2/TRBV6-3	NA	CASSFGRITYNSPLHF	TGTGCCAGCAGTTTCGGGCGGATTACCTATAATTCACCCCTCCACTTT
14	TRBJ2-7	many	TRBV20-1	TRBD2	CSAKVSGTAYEQYF	TGCAGTGCTAAGGTTAGCGGGACCGCCTACGAGCAGTACTTC
13	TRBJ2-7	NA	TRBV29-1	NA	CGVAQGLTYEQYF	TGCGGCGTTGCCCAGGGGCTTACCTACGAGCAGTACTTC
15	TRBJ2-5	few	TRBV7-9	NA	CASSLDRGYWGTQYF	TGTGCCAGCAGCTTAGATCGGGGGTACTGGGGGACCCAGTACTTC
17	TRBJ1-2	few	TRBV4-3	NA	CASSPEFTMDRHYGYTF	TGCGCCAGCAGCCCCGAATTTACCATGGACAGACACTATGGCTACACCTTC
16	TRBJ2-3	NA	TRBV15	NA	CATSAALEVGTDTQYF	TGTGCCACCAGCGCCGCGCTAGAAGTGGGCACAGATACGCAGTATTTT
16	TRBJ1-3	NA	TRBV7-9	TRBD1	CASSPPGTGSGNTIYF	TGTGCCAGCAGCCCGCCCGGGACAGGGTCCGGAAACACCATATATTTT
13	TRBJ1-1	NA	TRBV12-3/TRBV12-4	NA	CASSLVLQGWAFF	TGTGCCAGCAGTTTAGTTCTCCAGGGATGGGCTTTCTTT
15	TRBJ2-7	NA	TRBV5-8	TRBD2	CASSWTTSGGFEQYF	TGTGCCAGCAGCTGGACGACTAGCGGGGGCTTCGAGCAGTACTTC
19	TRBJ2-1	NA	TRBV9	TRBD2	CASSRRVREGRSSYNEQFF	TGTGCCAGCAGCAGGAGGGTCCGGGAGGGCCGGAGCTCCTACAATGAGCAGTTCTTC
15	TRBJ1-1	few	TRBV4-3	NA	CASSQERGLNTEAFF	TGCGCCAGCAGCCAAGAGCGAGGGTTGAACACTGAAGCTTTCTTT
16	TRBJ2-7	many	TRBV29-1	NA	CSVEGGGGISDYEQYF	TGCAGCGTTGAAGGGGGCGGAGGAATTTCCGACTACGAGCAGTACTTC
15	TRBJ2-4	NA	TRBV28	NA	CASSFRGLDKNVQYF	TGTGCCAGCAGTTTTCGGGGTTTGGACAAAAACGTTCAGTACTTC